This T cell receptor (beta chain) was captured in a study of shared clonotypes between healthy human individuals. Broader study findings: Sequencing depth was expected to affect clonotype sharing among donors.

Here immunoSEQ multiplex PCR was the method, and the copy in TCRdb shows in-frame clones only, minus some. The table includes some 510,000 clones, about four fifths detected once. Only Caucasian adults living in Nashville, Tennessee made up the donor group. CDR3 size: 15 residues. The V and J ends lost 6 bases and 5 bases, in that order; junction bases with no gene match: 13. Germline V CDR1 and CDR2: MDHEN, SYDVKM. This clone was found once. What it binds is unknown. The sequencing sample was made of PBMCs. The rearrangement uses TRBV28 and TRBJ2-7; 7 nucleotides match TRBD1. The source is a woman aged 40-49 years in good health. Some clones in this sample may be carry-over from other donors' samples. CDR3 sequence reads: CASSAPHRGMNEQYF. The CDR3 bases are TGTGCCAGCAGCGCACCCCACAGGGGAATGAACGAGCAGTACTTC.